This T cell receptor (beta chain) was obtained from a study of cytotoxic CD8 clonotypes in ibrutinib-treated CLL. Produced via immunoSEQ multiplex PCR; TCRdb's table is partial and in-frame only. The data hold around 250,000 clones, with roughly 70% observed a single time. Findings and caveats of the study: There were few public clonotypes, and on treatment they contracted or stayed stable.

The CDR3 is 17 amino acids. J was trimmed by 2 bases and V by 0 bases; bases with no gene match: 5. Germline V gene data show CDR1 as SGDLS and CDR2 as YYNGEE. This clone is a singleton in its sample. Its antigen is unknown. The sequence was collected from a human donor with chronic lymphocytic leukemia. This chain connects TRBV9 to TRBJ2-3; the match to TRBD2 covers 11 bases. This specimen was PBMCs, taken after 24 months of ibrutinib treatment. The CDR3 DNA is TGTGCCAGCAGCGTAGAATTAGCGGGAGGGGTCACAGATACGCAGTATTTT. It specifies CASSVELAGGVTDTQYF.